The rows below give T cell receptor beta chains drawn from one sample of a study of shared clonotypes between healthy human individuals. Here immunoSEQ multiplex PCR was the method, and the copy in TCRdb shows in-frame clones only, minus some. The sample shows some 1 million clones, about 74% of them seen only once. Source material: memory CD4+ T cells sorted from blood. These receptors all come from a man in his late teens or twenties in good health. Each CDR3 is given with its conserved first and last residue. The D gene is left open where the match is weak. Some rows mark clone size as missing; the rest say once, few, many or name a class of expanded clone.

abundance,j_gene,d_gene,v_gene,CDR3nt,CDR3aa
-,TRBJ2-3,-,TRBV4-1,TGCGCCAGCAGCCAAGATAGGGGGGCATTCGGCACAGATACGCAGTATTTT,CASSQDRGAFGTDTQYF
-,TRBJ2-3,TRBD2,TRBV11-2,TGTGCCAGCAGCTTAGACGGGGGGGCTAATACGCAGTATTTT,CASSLDGGANTQYF
-,TRBJ2-3,-,TRBV14,TGTGCCAGCAGCCCGCCCGGGAGCCGAACAGATACGCAGTATTTT,CASSPPGSRTDTQYF
-,TRBJ2-3,TRBD2,TRBV5-4,TGTGCCAGCAGCTCGGGACTAGTAGCAGATACGCAGTATTTT,CASSSGLVADTQYF
-,TRBJ1-3,-,TRBV30,TGTGCCTGGGACTCCCCAGGCACCATATATTTT,CAWDSPGTIYF
-,TRBJ1-2,TRBD1,TRBV30,TGTGCCTCTAGGACAGGGGACGGCTACACCTTC,CASRTGDGYTF
-,TRBJ1-5,-,TRBV30,TGTGCCTGGAGTACGGGATTCAATCAGCCCCAGCATTTT,CAWSTGFNQPQHF
-,TRBJ2-5,-,TRBV28,TGTGCCAGCACCCTTGGGGGGCGGGGCCAAGAGACCCAGTACTTC,CASTLGGRGQETQYF
-,TRBJ1-2,TRBD1,TRBV5-1,TGCGCCAGCAGCTTGGGCGGGACAGTAAACTATGGCTACACCTTC,CASSLGGTVNYGYTF
-,TRBJ2-1,TRBD2,TRBV4-1,TGCGCCAGCAGCCAGGAACCCGGGACTAGAACCCACAATGAGCAGTTCTTC,CASSQEPGTRTHNEQFF
-,TRBJ1-1,TRBD1,TRBV5-5,TGTGCCAGCAGCTTCGGGCCCGAGGGGGCGGCTGAAGCTTTCTTT,CASSFGPEGAAEAFF
-,TRBJ2-3,-,TRBV2,TGTGCCAGCAGTGAACTAGCCTGGTCAGATACGCAGTATTTT,CASSELAWSDTQYF
-,TRBJ2-2,TRBD1,TRBV5-4,TGTGCCAGCAGCTTTGTGCCGGGGACAGCGAACACCGGGGAGCTGTTTTTT,CASSFVPGTANTGELFF
-,TRBJ2-5,-,TRBV30,TGTGCCTGGAGTCGCAGGGGAATGGAGACCCAGTACTTC,CAWSRRGMETQYF
-,TRBJ2-5,TRBD1,TRBV5-7,TGTGCCAGCAGCTCACCGGACAGGGGAGGACAAGAGACCCAGTACTTC,CASSSPDRGGQETQYF
-,TRBJ2-6,-,TRBV9,TGTGCCAGCAGCGTAAGGACGGCTGGGGCCAACGTCCTGACTTTC,CASSVRTAGANVLTF
-,TRBJ1-3,TRBD1,TRBV28,TGTGCCGCGGAGGGGGCAAAAAACACCATATATTTT,CAAEGAKNTIYF
-,TRBJ1-1,TRBD1,TRBV29-1,TGCAGCGGGATCCAGGGGGCCGGCACTGAAGCTTTCTTT,CSGIQGAGTEAFF
few,TRBJ1-1,-,TRBV6-6,TGTGCCAGCAGCCCTCGATCGAACACTGAAGCTTTCTTT,CASSPRSNTEAFF
-,TRBJ1-6,-,TRBV30,TGTGCCTGGAGGCCCGATCTGGACAGCTTCTCCTATAATTCACCCCTCCACTTT,CAWRPDLDSFSYNSPLHF
-,TRBJ1-6,-,TRBV4-3,TGCGCCAGCAGCCAAGCTACCGGGCCCCCTTCACCCCTCCACTTT,CASSQATGPPSPLHF
few,TRBJ1-2,TRBD1,TRBV19,TGTGCCAGTAGTACGCGACAGGGGGCAGGCTATGGCTACACCTTC,CASSTRQGAGYGYTF
-,TRBJ2-5,-,TRBV30,TGTGCCTGGGGAACTGCGACCCAGTACTTC,CAWGTATQYF
-,TRBJ2-1,-,TRBV10-1,TGCGCCAGCAGTGGGACAAAAGGGAATGAGCAGTTCTTC,CASSGTKGNEQFF
-,TRBJ2-1,TRBD1,TRBV19,TGTGCCAGTAGGTGGGACAGGGGGCTCGGGGAGCAGTTCTTC,CASRWDRGLGEQFF
-,TRBJ2-6,-,TRBV28,TGTGCCAGCAGTTTTCATGGGGATGGGGCCAACGTCCTGACTTTC,CASSFHGDGANVLTF
-,TRBJ1-5,TRBD1,TRBV19,TGTGCCAGTAGTATGAGGGGACAGGGTGGCAATCAGCCCCAGCATTTT,CASSMRGQGGNQPQHF
-,TRBJ2-7,-,TRBV6-1,TGTGCCAGCAGACAGAGCTACGAGCAGTACTTC,CASRQSYEQYF